The rows below give T cell receptor beta chains drawn from one sample of a study of regulatory dendritic cells for organ transplantation. These receptors lack a known antigen. TCRdb's table, derived via immunoSEQ multiplex PCR, lists solely in-frame clones and lacks some. Among about 20,000 clones listed, 70% to 90% were seen once. What was sequenced was naive CD4+ T cells from blood cultured with regulatory dendritic cells. Receptors originate from a human donor in good health. The CDR3 runs from the conserved cysteine through the conserved F or W. A D gene is named only where the DNA matches it firmly. Only some rows state a clone size, as once, few, many or a class for expanded clones.

d_gene,v_gene,j_gene,abundance,CDR3nt,CDR3aa
-,TRBV28,TRBJ2-5,-,TGTGCCAGCAGTAGAATGGGACAGTACAGGCGGGGACAAGAGACCCAGTACTTC,CASSRMGQYRRGQETQYF
TRBD1,TRBV10-3,TRBJ2-1,-,TGTGCCACCTCGTCTGGGGGGGGGACAGGGTACAATGAGCAGTTCTTC,CATSSGGGTGYNEQFF
-,TRBV5-1,TRBJ2-1,-,TGCGCCAGCTCAGATCAGGGGCCAGCCTACAATGAGCAGTTCTTC,CASSDQGPAYNEQFF
-,TRBV18,TRBJ1-5,-,TGTGCCAGCTCACCACCCTCACAGGGAGGGTTGGGCAATCAGCCCCAGCATTTT,CASSPPSQGGLGNQPQHF
-,TRBV30,TRBJ2-7,-,TGTGCCTGGAATGGGGGCGCCGCCTACGAGCAGTACTTC,CAWNGGAAYEQYF
-,TRBV10-2,TRBJ2-7,-,TGCGCCAGCAGTGAGAAGCCCGTATACGAGCAGTACTTC,CASSEKPVYEQYF
-,TRBV27,TRBJ2-5,-,TGTGCCAGCAGTTTAGGTCGAATACAAGAGACCCAGTACTTC,CASSLGRIQETQYF
-,TRBV4-3,TRBJ1-3,-,TGCGCCAGCAGCGAGGGTCTGCAAGAGGCTGGAAACACCATATATTTT,CASSEGLQEAGNTIYF
TRBD2,TRBV7-3,TRBJ2-5,-,TGTGCCAGCAGCCCAGCGGGACTCGGGGAGACCCAGTACTTC,CASSPAGLGETQYF
-,TRBV2,TRBJ1-1,-,TGTGCCAGCGACCGGACGTACATGAACACTGAAGCTTTCTTT,CASDRTYMNTEAFF
-,TRBV6-5,TRBJ2-2,once,TGTGCCAGCAGTTACGACCGTAGGGTAACCGGGGAGCTGTTTTTT,CASSYDRRVTGELFF
TRBD1,TRBV7-2,TRBJ2-7,-,TGTGCCAGCAGCGTTGACAGGGGCGCCACCTACGAGCAGTACTTC,CASSVDRGATYEQYF
TRBD2,TRBV6-5,TRBJ2-3,-,TGTGCCAGCAGTTCCCTAGCGGGGGGAGCCTATACGCAGTATTTT,CASSSLAGGAYTQYF
TRBD1,TRBV28,TRBJ2-7,-,TGTGCCAGCAGTTGGGACAGGACCTACGAGCAGTACTTC,CASSWDRTYEQYF
-,TRBV18,TRBJ2-2,-,TGTGCCAGCTCACTGGGCCCGGGTCAGCGCGGGGAGCTGTTTTTT,CASSLGPGQRGELFF
TRBD2,TRBV4-2,TRBJ2-7,few,TGTGCCAGCAGCCAAGATCGTTTGGCGGGAGTCCCCTACGAGCAGTACTTC,CASSQDRLAGVPYEQYF
-,TRBV27,TRBJ2-3,-,TGTGCCAGCAGTTTTCAGTGGAGGACCTACACAGATACGCAGTATTTT,CASSFQWRTYTDTQYF
-,TRBV6-6,TRBJ1-1,-,TGTGCCAGCACCAAGAACACTGAAGCTTTCTTT,CASTKNTEAFF
-,TRBV6-5,TRBJ2-3,-,TGTGCCACCTCCCGGGACACAGATACGCAGTATTTT,CATSRDTDTQYF
-,TRBV29-1,TRBJ1-3,-,TGCAGCGTGGAAATCGGAAACACCATATATTTT,CSVEIGNTIYF
-,TRBV28,TRBJ1-2,few,TGTGCCAGCAGTTTAGCGGGCTATGGCTACACCTTC,CASSLAGYGYTF
-,TRBV9,TRBJ2-3,-,TGTGCCAGCAGCAACGAATGGCGTACGCAGTATTTT,CASSNEWRTQYF
TRBD1,TRBV9,TRBJ2-6,-,TGTGCCAGCAGCGGGGGACAGGGGGCTGGGGCCAACGTCCTGACTTTC,CASSGGQGAGANVLTF
-,TRBV5-6,TRBJ1-2,-,TGTGCCAGCAGCGGATTGACAGGATACGCGAGGGGCTACACCTTC,CASSGLTGYARGYTF
-,TRBV28,TRBJ1-2,-,TGTGCCATGGGGGGGCCCCAGTATGGCTACACCTTC,CAMGGPQYGYTF
-,TRBV6-1,TRBJ1-4,once,TGTGCCAGCAGTCCCCGGCGAAGTGAAAAACTGTTTTTT,CASSPRRSEKLFF
-,TRBV6-6,TRBJ1-2,-,TGTGCCAGCAGTTACTCGTTCGACGGCTACACCTTC,CASSYSFDGYTF
TRBD1,TRBV30,TRBJ2-7,-,TGTGCCTGGAGGGCGGCCAGGACAGGGCCTTCCTACGAGCAGTACTTC,CAWRAARTGPSYEQYF
-,TRBV18,TRBJ1-2,few,TGTGCCAGCTCCCCCGCCGGGACAAACCACTATGGCTACACCTTC,CASSPAGTNHYGYTF
-,TRBV7-8,TRBJ1-6,-,TGTGCCAGCAGCTTATTTGTGTCGAGCTCCTATAATTCACCCCTCCACTTT,CASSLFVSSSYNSPLHF
-,TRBV30,TRBJ1-5,-,TGTGCCTGGAGTGTAACAGGGAGTCAGCCCCAGCATTTT,CAWSVTGSQPQHF
-,TRBV28,TRBJ1-2,-,TGTGCCAGCAGTTTTATCGGACCTCTCGGGAACTATGGCTACACCTTC,CASSFIGPLGNYGYTF
-,TRBV11-1,TRBJ2-7,few,TGTGCCAGCAGCTTATCCGACGGAGCCTACGAGCAGTACTTC,CASSLSDGAYEQYF
TRBD1,TRBV6-5,TRBJ1-1,-,TGTGCCAGCAGCAGGGGGGACACTGAAGCTTTCTTT,CASSRGDTEAFF
TRBD1,TRBV29-1,TRBJ1-2,-,TGCAGCGCGCAGCAAACGGGACAGGGGAGGCTCGACTATGGCTACACCTTC,CSAQQTGQGRLDYGYTF
-,TRBV12-2,TRBJ1-6,-,TGTGCAAGTCGCCCAAAGGCCGGGACAGGGTGTGTACCCCTCCACTTT,CASRPKAGTGCVPLHF
TRBD1,TRBV6-5,TRBJ2-7,once,TGTGCCAGCAGTTACTCCGGGACAGGGGCTTCACGGCAGTACTTC,CASSYSGTGASRQYF
-,TRBV7-6,TRBJ1-3,few,TGTGCCAGCAGCTTAGAGGCGTTGGGGTTGAAAGGAAACACCATATATTTT,CASSLEALGLKGNTIYF
-,TRBV7-2,TRBJ2-5,once,TGTGCCAGCAGCTTTTCTTCTTTCAAAGAGACCCAGTACTTC,CASSFSSFKETQYF
-,TRBV18,TRBJ1-1,-,TGTGCCAGCTCACAATCTGAGGAGACTGAAGCTTTCTTT,CASSQSEETEAFF
-,TRBV5-6,TRBJ2-7,-,TGTGCCAGCAGCTTGGTTAACAACGAGCAGTACTTC,CASSLVNNEQYF
TRBD2,TRBV27,TRBJ2-1,-,TGTGCCAGCAGACGAGCGGGAGCTAGCTACAATGAGCAGTTCTTC,CASRRAGASYNEQFF
TRBD1,TRBV7-8,TRBJ2-3,-,TGTGCCAGCAGCCCCGAGGGGGCCAGCACAGATACGCAGTATTTT,CASSPEGASTDTQYF
-,TRBV4-1,TRBJ1-3,-,TGCGCCAGCAGCCACCCCCCGCGCGGAAACACCATATATTTT,CASSHPPRGNTIYF
TRBD2,TRBV6-1,TRBJ2-1,-,TGTGCCAGCAGTGGGCTAGCGGGGGGCCTCTACAATGAGCAGTTCTTC,CASSGLAGGLYNEQFF
-,TRBV6-1,TRBJ1-5,-,TGTGCCAGCAGTGGGTTGCTGTTAGGTTATAGCAATCAGCCCCAGCATTTT,CASSGLLLGYSNQPQHF
-,TRBV10-3,TRBJ1-2,-,TGTGCCATCAGTGAGCCGGCCGGAATAAACTATGGCTACACCTTC,CAISEPAGINYGYTF
-,TRBV6-4,TRBJ2-3,-,TGTGCCAGCAATCTCCAAGGGGGGGGAAGCACAGATACGCAGTATTTT,CASNLQGGGSTDTQYF
-,TRBV7-7,TRBJ2-1,-,TGTGCTAGCAGCTTAGCAGGGAACTACAATGAGCAGTTCTTC,CASSLAGNYNEQFF
-,TRBV19,TRBJ2-4,-,TGTGCCAGTAGTATGGGGGGCGTAGCAGGAATAAGGAACATTCAGTACTTC,CASSMGGVAGIRNIQYF
-,TRBV28,TRBJ2-7,-,TGTGCCAGCGGATTGTATTACGAGCAGTACTTC,CASGLYYEQYF
TRBD1,TRBV5-1,TRBJ1-1,-,TGCGCCAGCAGCACTTACAGGGGTTTCACTGAAGCTTTCTTT,CASSTYRGFTEAFF
TRBD1,TRBV27,TRBJ1-1,-,TGTGCCAGCAGCCCTGACAGGGGGGGCACTGAAGCTTTCTTT,CASSPDRGGTEAFF
TRBD2,TRBV7-9,TRBJ2-2,few,TGTGCCAGCAGCTTTGGACTAGCGGGGGGGAACACCGGGGAGCTGTTTTTT,CASSFGLAGGNTGELFF
-,TRBV6-5,TRBJ2-3,-,TGTGCCAGCAGCTCAGCCGGGGCTAGCACAGATACGCAGTATTTT,CASSSAGASTDTQYF
-,TRBV6-5,TRBJ2-6,-,TGTGCCAGCAGTTACGGGAATTCTGGGGCCAACGTCCTGACTTTC,CASSYGNSGANVLTF